This T cell receptor (beta chain) was captured by sequencing in a study of T cell repertoires in cytomegalovirus infection. TCRdb re-called the reads with MiXCR, one entry per CDR3 protein. This table has more than 200,000 distinct CDR3 sequences, roughly 10% appearing once. Trimming pared 4 bases from V and 0 bases from J, leaving 13 bases between. Per germline, CDR1 SGHTA and CDR2 FQGNSA. There are 16 residues in the CDR3. Findings of the study overall: Based on cumulative public TCR beta family frequency, carriers of CMV plus the relevant HLA were identified.

The sample holds many counts of this clonotype. As yet, its antigen is unknown. The V gene is TRBV7-2, the J gene TRBJ2-4, with D possibly being TRBD2 (7 bases). This receptor was identified in a human donor in good health (CMV status not recorded). Some clones in this sample may be carry-over from other donors' samples. The sample taken for sequencing was PBMCs. The CDR3 coding sequence is TGTGCCAGCAGCTCCTCGGGGGGCCTAGCCAAAAACATTCAGTACTTC. Its translation is CASSSSGGLAKNIQYF.